Presented here are 22 T cell receptor beta chains from one specimen sequenced in a study of T cells after somatic rescue of genetic block. Clones were sequenced by immunoSEQ multiplex PCR, and TCRdb holds only the in-frame ones, with some missing. Counted here are approximately 78,000 clones, about nine tenths occurring once; the ten biggest clones make up 2.5% to 3%. The sample was peripheral blood mononuclear cells (PBMCs). These receptor sequences come from a young man.

This rearrangement joins TRBV30 to TRBJ2-2, with D tentatively TRBD1 (7 bases). Between the trimmed V and J ends, which lost 1 base and 4 bases, there was a span of 16 bases. The CDR3 runs 16 residues. CDR1 GTSNPN and CDR2 SVGIG come from the germline V gene (reference sequence). CDR3 nucleotide sequence: TGTGCCTGGAGTGGTCGCAGGGGGGTAGTCACCGGGGAGCTGTTTTTT. Translated: CAWSGRRGVVTGELFF.

This chain uses TRBV4-1 with TRBJ2-7; D is perhaps TRBD1 (6 bases). This CDR3 has 15 amino acids. Germline-derived CDR1 and CDR2 are MGHRA and YSYEKL. Trimming pared 5 bases from V and 7 bases from J, leaving 21 bases between. The CDR3 here is CASSETDRPSREQYF. Written as DNA, the CDR3 is TGCGCCAGCAGCGAAACTGACAGGCCGTCTCGGGAGCAGTACTTC.

The V and J genes are TRBV5-1 and TRBJ2-3; D unresolved. Trimming left V 5 bases short and J 0 bases short, with 10 bases between. This CDR3 has 14 residues. Looked up from germline, CDR1 is SGHRS and CDR2 is YFSETQ. The CDR3 sequence is CASSVGVSTDTQYF. CDR3 coding DNA: TGCGCCAGCAGTGTTGGAGTTAGCACAGATACGCAGTATTTT. Full variable domain (remainder filled in from reference TRBV5-1 and TRBJ2-3): KAGVTQTPRYLIKTRGQQVTLSCSPISGHRSVSWYQQTPGQGLQFLFEYFSETQRNKGNFPGRFSGRQFSNSRSEMNVSTLELGDSALYLCASSVGVSTDTQYFGPGTRLTVL.

The rearrangement uses TRBV6-1 and TRBJ1-1; a possible D gene is TRBD1 (6 bases). V was pared by 5 bases and J by 6 bases, with 13 bases between. Germline V lookup: CDR1 MNHNS, CDR2 SASEGT. The CDR3 extends over 13 amino acids. CDR3: CASSLHRAAEAFF. The CDR3 DNA sequence: TGTGCCAGCAGTCTCCACAGGGCCGCTGAAGCTTTCTTT.

This chain links TRBV5-1 with TRBJ2-1; D tentatively reads TRBD1 or TRBD2 (5 bases each). Germline CDR1 and CDR2: SGHRS and YFSETQ. This CDR3 has 13 amino acids. V was clipped by 0 bases and J by 6 bases, with 7 bases between them. DNA for the CDR3: TGCGCCAGCAGCTTGGGAGGGGCCAATGAGCAGTTCTTC. It is translated as CASSLGGANEQFF.

The V gene is TRBV7-2, the J gene TRBJ2-7; 10 positions agree with TRBD2. Germline values: CDR1 SGHTA, CDR2 FQGNSA. The J segment lost 2 bases and the V segment lost 5 bases, leaving 6 bases of the junction unmatched. There are 15 residues in the CDR3. CDR3 sequence (DNA): TGTGCCAGCAGCCCCGGGACTAGCGTCACCTACGAGCAGTACTTC. Protein sequence: CASSPGTSVTYEQYF.

J is TRBJ1-5 and V is TRBV5-6; 7 nucleotides align to TRBD1. J gave up 3 bases and V 3 bases, and 6 bases lay outside the gene matches. The CDR3 is 15 amino acids. CDR1 is SGHDT and CDR2 is YYEEEE in the germline V gene. CDR3 nucleotides: TGTGCCAGCAGCTCCTCAACAGGGGCCAATCAGCCCCAGCATTTT. Translation gives CASSSSTGANQPQHF.

V is TRBV6-1 and J is TRBJ2-5, with 12 bases identical to TRBD1. Germline CDR1 MNHNS, CDR2 SASEGT. Germline trimming cut 4 bases from V and 5 bases from J; bases unmatched to any gene: 11. The CDR3 length is 17 residues. The CDR3 DNA follows: TGTGCCAGCAGTGCCGAAGGGGGACAGGGGGCGCGGGAGACCCAGTACTTC. This codes for CASSAEGGQGARETQYF.

This clone has more than one count but fewer than ten. This rearrangement joins TRBV4-1 to TRBJ1-3; D possibly corresponds to TRBD1 (5 bases). V lost 0 bases and J lost 2, with 14 bases in between. CDR3 length: 17 residues. Germline V gives CDR1 MGHRA, CDR2 YSYEKL. CDR3 amino acids: CASSQDRGGSAGNTIYF. In DNA, the CDR3 is TGCGCCAGCAGCCAAGATCGGGGGGGTTCGGCTGGAAACACCATATATTTT.

The chain uses TRBV19 and TRBJ2-1, with TRBD2 matching 12 bases. Unmatched junction bases numbered 2, after V lost 1 base and J lost 10 bases. The germline gives CDR1 LNHDA, CDR2 SQIVND (reference sequence). The CDR3 sequence is 14 residues long. CDR3 amino acids: CASSIVGLAGEQFF. The DNA for the CDR3 is TGTGCCAGTAGTATAGTTGGACTAGCGGGAGAGCAGTTCTTC.

The chain recombines TRBV6-1 with TRBJ1-5; D remains ambiguous. The V end was cut by 8 bases, the J end by 3 bases, with 14 bases between. The CDR3 consists of 14 residues. Germline V lookup: CDR1 MNHNS, CDR2 SASEGT. This chain's CDR3 is CASGRSGINQPQHF. DNA for the CDR3: TGTGCCAGCGGCAGGTCGGGGATCAATCAGCCCCAGCATTTT.

V and J are TRBV30 and TRBJ2-2; perhaps TRBD2 as D (6 bases). The CDR3 totals 17 residues. Looked up from germline, CDR1 is GTSNPN and CDR2 is SVGIG (reference sequence). V gave up 0 bases and J gave up 4 bases, with 18 bases separating them. This chain's CDR3 is CAWSVSVDYYSTGELFF. DNA of the CDR3: TGTGCCTGGAGTGTATCTGTGGACTACTACAGCACCGGGGAGCTGTTTTTT. Full variable domain (missing parts from reference TRBV30 and TRBJ2-2): SQTIHQWPATLVQPVGSPLSLECTVEGTSNPNLYWYRQAAGRGLQLLFYSVGIGQISSEVPQNLSASRPQDRQFILSSKKLLLSDSGFYLCAWSVSVDYYSTGELFFGEGSRLTVL.

This clone was seen once. V is TRBV10-3 and J is TRBJ1-2; TRBD1 aligns across 10 bases. Germline values: CDR1 ENHRY, CDR2 SYGVKD. The CDR3 consists of 13 residues. V was clipped by 3 bases and J by 8 bases; unmatched bases: 3. The CDR3 protein is CAISEGTGAGYTF. The CDR3 bases are TGTGCCATCAGTGAAGGGACAGGGGCCGGCTACACCTTC.

V and J are TRBV6-5 and TRBJ1-5, with a weak D call TRBD1 (6 bases). V was pared by 6 bases and J by 6 bases, with 15 bases between. Germline V lookup: CDR1 MNHEY, CDR2 SVGAGI. The CDR3 extends over 14 amino acids. The CDR3 DNA reads TGTGCCAGCAGGGGGGGCCCGCCCGGTCAGCCCCAGCATTTT. Translation: CASRGGPPGQPQHF.

The CDR3 spells CASRFGQPSDTQYF. The CDR3 nucleotides are TGTGCCAGCAGGTTCGGACAGCCTTCCGATACGCAGTATTTT. The V and J genes are TRBV6-1 and TRBJ2-3; a weak D match, TRBD1 (6 bases). Germline CDR1 reads MNHNS; CDR2 reads SASEGT. V was clipped by 6 bases and J by 6 bases, with 16 bases between them. CDR3 length: 14 residues.

The chain combines TRBV5-1 with TRBJ1-1; D gene ambiguous. CDR3 length equals 14 residues. The V end lost 4 bases, the J end lost 4 bases, and 14 bases lay between the germline ends. CDR1 and CDR2 from the germline V gene are SGHRS and YFSETQ. CDR3 DNA sequence: TGCGCCAGCAGCATGGCGCAGTGGGGCACTGAAGCTTTCTTT. It codes for CASSMAQWGTEAFF.

This chain's CDR3 is CASSLSGTGFGYTF. The CDR3, as DNA: TGTGCCAGCAGCTTATCCGGGACAGGGTTTGGCTACACCTTC. V and J are TRBV11-1 and TRBJ1-2, with 9 bases that match TRBD1. V shed 2 bases, J shed 7 bases, and the junction held 5 bases outside the gene matches. There are 14 residues in the CDR3. CDR1 and CDR2 from the germline V gene are SGHAT and FQDESV (reference sequence).

Notes on this clone: Without the conserved terminal phenylalanine or tryptophan, this CDR3 likely stems from a read error. J is TRBJ1-5 and V is TRBV28; D is unresolved. The germline V and J ends were trimmed by 7 bases and 6 bases, with 10 bases remaining between them. The CDR3 has 12 amino acids. Germline V gene data show CDR1 as MDHEN and CDR2 as SYDVKM. CDR3 sequence: CASNAVTQPQHI. CDR3 DNA: TGTGCCAGCAATGCGGTTACTCAGCCCCAGCATATT.

V and J are TRBV5-6 and TRBJ2-3; D remains unclear. Germline CDR1 and CDR2: SGHDT and YYEEEE. The germline V and J ends were trimmed by 4 bases and 1 base, with 1 base remaining between them. CDR3 length equals 11 residues. Here the CDR3 DNA reads TGTGCCAGCAGCCGCACAGATACGCAGTATTTT. Residues: CASSRTDTQYF.

The V and J genes are TRBV6-1 and TRBJ2-5; 9 bases are shared with TRBD1. With V trimmed by 3 bases and J by 4 bases, 0 bases remained unmatched. The CDR3 sequence is 13 residues long. Looked up from germline, CDR1 is MNHNS and CDR2 is SASEGT. CDR3 DNA: TGTGCCAGCAGTGAGGACAGGGGAGAGACCCAGTACTTC. Amino acid sequence: CASSEDRGETQYF.

The V call is TRBV14, the J call TRBJ2-1; D ambiguous. Germline-derived CDR1 and CDR2 are SGHDN and FVKESK. V shed 3 bases and J shed 2 bases, with 14 bases lying between them. CDR3 length: 16 residues. As DNA, the CDR3 is TGTGCCAGCAGCCAGGCTCAGGTTCGCCCCTACAATGAGCAGTTCTTC. It encodes CASSQAQVRPYNEQFF.

This clone appeared once. This chain joins TRBV6-1 and TRBJ2-7; no definite D call. The CDR3 consists of 15 residues. CDR1 and CDR2 (germline): MNHNS, SASEGT. The V end was cut by 2 bases, the J end by 0 bases, with 11 bases between. The CDR3 reads CASSEWVGNSYEQYF. CDR3 nucleotides: TGTGCCAGCAGTGAATGGGTAGGGAACTCCTACGAGCAGTACTTC.